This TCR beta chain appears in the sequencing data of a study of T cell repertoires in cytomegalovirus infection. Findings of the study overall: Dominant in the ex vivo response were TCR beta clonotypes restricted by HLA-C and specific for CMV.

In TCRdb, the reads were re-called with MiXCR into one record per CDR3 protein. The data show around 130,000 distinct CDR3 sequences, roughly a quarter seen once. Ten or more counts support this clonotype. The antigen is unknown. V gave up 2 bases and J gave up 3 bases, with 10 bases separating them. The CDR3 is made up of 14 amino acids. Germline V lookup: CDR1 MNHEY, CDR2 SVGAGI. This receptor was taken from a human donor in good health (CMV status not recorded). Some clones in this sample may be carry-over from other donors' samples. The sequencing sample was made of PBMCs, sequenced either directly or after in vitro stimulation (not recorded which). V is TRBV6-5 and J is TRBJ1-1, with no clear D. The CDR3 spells CASSYRRGHTEAFF. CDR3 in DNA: TGTGCCAGCAGTTACAGGCGGGGTCACACTGAAGCTTTCTTT.